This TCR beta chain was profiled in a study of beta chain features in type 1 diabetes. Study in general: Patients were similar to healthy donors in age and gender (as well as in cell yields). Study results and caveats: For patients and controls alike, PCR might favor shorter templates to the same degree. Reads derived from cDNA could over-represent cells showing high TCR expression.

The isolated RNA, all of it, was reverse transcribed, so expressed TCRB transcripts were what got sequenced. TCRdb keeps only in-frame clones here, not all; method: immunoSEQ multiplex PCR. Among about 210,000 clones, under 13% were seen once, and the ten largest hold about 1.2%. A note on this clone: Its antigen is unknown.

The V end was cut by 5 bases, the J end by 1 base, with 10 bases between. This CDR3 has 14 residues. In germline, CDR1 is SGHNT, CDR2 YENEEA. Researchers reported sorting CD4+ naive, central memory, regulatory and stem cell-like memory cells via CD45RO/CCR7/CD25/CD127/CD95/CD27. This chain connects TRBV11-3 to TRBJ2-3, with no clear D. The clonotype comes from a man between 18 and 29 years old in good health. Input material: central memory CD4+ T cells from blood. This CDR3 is CASSQTRGTDTQYF. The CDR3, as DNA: TGTGCCAGCAGCCAAACTCGGGGCACAGATACGCAGTATTTT.